This T cell receptor (beta chain) was observed in a study of blood T cell repertoires in COVID-19 (dated by TCRdb to the early 2020s). General notes on the study: Collaborator samples came from the United States, Italy and Spain and covered acute and convalescent phases of COVID-19. The prospective study material was composed of cDNA or gDNA derived from T cells, B-cell-depleted T cells, or PBMCs. Subjects who had been exposed to COVID-19, were actively infected with it, or had recovered from it provided the deeply sampled blood TCRbeta repertoires that made up the dataset. The repertoires were released in a freely available public database intended as a resource for research on the immune response to SARS-CoV-2. Samples were obtained from the ongoing ImmuneRACE study (first 160 participants) and from 1,000 to 1,500 subjects provided by 6 global collaborators. Nearly every sample came with metadata listing a de-identified subject ID, COVID-19 status, age in years and sex. Where available, HLA class I and class II types were obtained from metadata supplied by the sample provider rather than from assay-based typing. Overall results and qualifications from the work: How much clinical and demographic metadata was included differed by source and by participant, and the metadata was provided uncurated.

Its CDR3 holds 14 amino acids, cysteine through phenylalanine. Only the CDR3 part of the read is kept: 42 bases, read in frame from the first base. At the junction V is shortened by 2 bases and J by 0 bases, with 8 bases in between. CDR1 and CDR2, per the germline V gene, are LGHNT and FRNRAP. Collaborating institutions collected whole blood in K2EDTA tubes following their own protocols. Collaborator samples were shipped for TCRbeta analysis as frozen whole blood, isolated PBMCs, or DNA extracted from either sample type. The immunoSEQ Assay, a bias-controlled multiplex PCR, was used to amplify TCRbeta CDR3 regions from genomic DNA. Turning to the authors' computational methods: The number of nucleated cells in each sample was estimated from the amplification of reference gene primers within the assay. Sequence reads were collapsed and filtered to measure the absolute abundance of every unique TCRbeta CDR3 rearrangement. For each sample, productive Simpson clonality was calculated by taking the square root of Simpson's diversity index across productive rearrangements. Not all clones reach the TCRdb copy of this immuneACCESS table, which keeps in-frame sequences only. Checked studies attribute under half of the gap to unresolved V genes and leave the rest unexplained. V and J calls plus clone size are reproduced from that table; the DNA served to infer D and trimming. In all, the sample holds around 80,000 clones, and approximately 86% of those were seen once. The top ten hold roughly 32% of the sample.

A remark on this clone: Its antigen is currently not known. Base quality data are lacking; no much larger clone is found one base away.

Here the chain combines TRBV12-5 and TRBJ2-7; 5 matching bases give a weak D call of TRBD1. The TCR was taken from a woman aged 80 or over with acute or convalescent COVID-19. What was sequenced was peripheral blood. The nucleotide sequence reads TGTGCTAGTGGTTTGCGACAGAACTCCTACGAGCAGTACTTC. Protein translation: CASGLRQNSYEQYF.